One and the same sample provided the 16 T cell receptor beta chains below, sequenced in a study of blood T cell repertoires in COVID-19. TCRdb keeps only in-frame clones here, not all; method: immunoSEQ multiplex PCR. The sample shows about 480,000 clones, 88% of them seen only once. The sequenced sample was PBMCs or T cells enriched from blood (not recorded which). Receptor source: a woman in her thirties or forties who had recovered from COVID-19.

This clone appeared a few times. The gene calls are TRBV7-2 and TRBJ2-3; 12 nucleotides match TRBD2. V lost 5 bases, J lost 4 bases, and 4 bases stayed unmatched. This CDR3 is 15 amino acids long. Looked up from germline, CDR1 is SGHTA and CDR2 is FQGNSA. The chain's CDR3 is CASSPSSGRADTQYF. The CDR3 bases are TGTGCCAGCAGCCCCTCTAGCGGGAGGGCAGATACGCAGTATTTT.

CDR3 in amino acids: CAISESRQLNEQFF. CDR3 coding DNA: TGTGCCATCAGTGAGTCGAGACAGCTCAATGAGCAGTTCTTC. The chain is built from TRBV10-3 and TRBJ2-1, with TRBD1 as a possible D gene (5 bases). Germline V gives CDR1 ENHRY, CDR2 SYGVKD. The length of the CDR3 is 14 residues. Between the trimmed V and J ends, which lost 0 bases and 6 bases, there was a span of 9 bases.

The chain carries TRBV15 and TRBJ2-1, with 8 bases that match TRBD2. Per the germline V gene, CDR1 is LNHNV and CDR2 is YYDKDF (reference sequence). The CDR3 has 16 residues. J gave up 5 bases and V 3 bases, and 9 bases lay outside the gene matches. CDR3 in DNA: TGTGCCACCAGCAGGATTAGGACTAGCCGGGACAATGAGCAGTTCTTC. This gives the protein CATSRIRTSRDNEQFF.

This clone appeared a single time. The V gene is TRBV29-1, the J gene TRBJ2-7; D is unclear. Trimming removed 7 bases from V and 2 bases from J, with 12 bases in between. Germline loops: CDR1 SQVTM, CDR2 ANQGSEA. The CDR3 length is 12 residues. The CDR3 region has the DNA TGCAGCGGTGCAGAAAGCCCCTACGAGCAGTACTTC. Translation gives CSGAESPYEQYF.

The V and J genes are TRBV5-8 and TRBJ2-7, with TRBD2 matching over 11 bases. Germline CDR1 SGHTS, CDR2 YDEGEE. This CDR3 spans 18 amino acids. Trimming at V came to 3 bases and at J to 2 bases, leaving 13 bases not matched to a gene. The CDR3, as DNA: TGTGCCAGCAGCTCCGGAGGGCTAGCGGGAGGCCTTACCTACGAGCAGTACTTC. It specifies CASSSGGLAGGLTYEQYF.

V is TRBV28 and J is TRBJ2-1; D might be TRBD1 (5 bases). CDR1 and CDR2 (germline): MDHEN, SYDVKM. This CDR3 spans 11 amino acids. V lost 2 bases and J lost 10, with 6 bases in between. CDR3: CASSLGQEQFF. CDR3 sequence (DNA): TGTGCCAGCAGTTTAGGACAAGAGCAGTTCTTC.

Here the CDR3 reads CASSIGDRGWRPEAFF. CDR3 bases: TGTGCCAGTAGTATAGGGGACAGGGGATGGAGGCCTGAAGCTTTCTTT. The chain combines TRBV19 with TRBJ1-1; 10 positions match TRBD1. Germline CDR1 and CDR2: LNHDA and SQIVND (reference sequence). This CDR3 contains 16 residues. Trimming cost V 1 base and J 6 bases; bases outside gene matches: 8.

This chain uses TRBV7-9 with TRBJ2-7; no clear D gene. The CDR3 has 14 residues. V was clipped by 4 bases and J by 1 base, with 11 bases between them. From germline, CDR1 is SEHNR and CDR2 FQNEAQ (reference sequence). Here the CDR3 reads CASSSEASSYEQYF. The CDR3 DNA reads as TGTGCCAGCAGCTCCGAGGCTTCTTCCTACGAGCAGTACTTC. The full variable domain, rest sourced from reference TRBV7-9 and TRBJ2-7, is DTGVSQNPRHKITKRGQNVTFRCDPISEHNRLYWYRQTLGQGPEFLTYFQNEAQLEKSRLLSDRFSAERPKGSFSTLEIQRTEQGDSAMYLCASSSEASSYEQYFGPGTRLTVT.

Here the CDR3 DNA reads TGTGCCACCAGCAGAGTGTTGGCGGAGAGTCAGCCCCAGCATTTT. Translation: CATSRVLAESQPQHF. V gene TRBV15 combines with J gene TRBJ1-5; D gene ambiguous. This CDR3 has 15 residues. Trimming pared 1 base from V and 6 bases from J, leaving 13 bases between. The germline gives CDR1 LNHNV, CDR2 YYDKDF (reference sequence).

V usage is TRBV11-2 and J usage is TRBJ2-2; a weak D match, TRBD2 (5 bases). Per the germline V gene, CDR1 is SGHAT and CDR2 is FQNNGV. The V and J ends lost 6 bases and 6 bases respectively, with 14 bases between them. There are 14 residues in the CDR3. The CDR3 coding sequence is TGTGCCAGCAGTTTCGCCGGGATTGCCGGGGAGCTGTTTTTT. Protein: CASSFAGIAGELFF. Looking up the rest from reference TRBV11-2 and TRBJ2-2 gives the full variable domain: EAGVAQSPRYKIIEKRQSVAFWCNPISGHATLYWYQQILGQGPKLLIQFQNNGVVDDSQLPKDRFSAERLKGVDSTLKIQPAKLEDSAVYLCASSFAGIAGELFFGEGSRLTVL.

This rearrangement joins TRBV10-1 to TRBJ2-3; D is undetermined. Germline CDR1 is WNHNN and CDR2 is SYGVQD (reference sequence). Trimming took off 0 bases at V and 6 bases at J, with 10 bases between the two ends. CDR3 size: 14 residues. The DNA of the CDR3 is TGCGCCAGCAGTGAGTCCCGAGGTCAGGATACGCAGTATTTT. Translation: CASSESRGQDTQYF.

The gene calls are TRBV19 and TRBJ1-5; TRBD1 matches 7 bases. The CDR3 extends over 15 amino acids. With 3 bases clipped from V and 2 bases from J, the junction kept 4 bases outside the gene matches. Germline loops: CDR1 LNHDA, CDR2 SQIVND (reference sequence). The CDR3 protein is CASSIGGGGNQPQHF. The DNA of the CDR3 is TGTGCCAGTAGTATCGGAGGGGGCGGCAATCAGCCCCAGCATTTT.

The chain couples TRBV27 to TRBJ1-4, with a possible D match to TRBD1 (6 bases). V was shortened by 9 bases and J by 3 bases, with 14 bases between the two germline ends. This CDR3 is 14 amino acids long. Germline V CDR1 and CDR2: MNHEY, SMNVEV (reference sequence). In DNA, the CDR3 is TGTGCCAGTCGCTACTGGGGGCCTAATGAAAAACTGTTTTTT. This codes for CASRYWGPNEKLFF.

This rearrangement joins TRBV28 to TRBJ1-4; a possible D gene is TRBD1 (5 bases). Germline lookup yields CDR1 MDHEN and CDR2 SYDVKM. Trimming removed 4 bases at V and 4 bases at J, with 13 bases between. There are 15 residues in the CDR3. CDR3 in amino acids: CASSSIQDRNEKLFF. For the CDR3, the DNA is TGTGCCAGCAGTTCCATACAGGACCGTAATGAAAAACTGTTTTTT.

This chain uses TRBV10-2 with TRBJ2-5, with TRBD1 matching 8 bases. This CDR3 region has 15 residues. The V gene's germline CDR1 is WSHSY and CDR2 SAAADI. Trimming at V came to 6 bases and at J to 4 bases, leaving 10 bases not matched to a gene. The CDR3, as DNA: TGCGCCAGCAGGGTCATAACAGGGGGACTAGAGACCCAGTACTTC. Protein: CASRVITGGLETQYF.

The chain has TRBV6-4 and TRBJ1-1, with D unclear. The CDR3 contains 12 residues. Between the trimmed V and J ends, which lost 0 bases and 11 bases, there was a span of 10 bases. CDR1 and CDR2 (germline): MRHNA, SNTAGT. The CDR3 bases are TGTGCCAGCAGTGACTCAACCGAGAGGGCTTTCTTT. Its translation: CASSDSTERAFF.